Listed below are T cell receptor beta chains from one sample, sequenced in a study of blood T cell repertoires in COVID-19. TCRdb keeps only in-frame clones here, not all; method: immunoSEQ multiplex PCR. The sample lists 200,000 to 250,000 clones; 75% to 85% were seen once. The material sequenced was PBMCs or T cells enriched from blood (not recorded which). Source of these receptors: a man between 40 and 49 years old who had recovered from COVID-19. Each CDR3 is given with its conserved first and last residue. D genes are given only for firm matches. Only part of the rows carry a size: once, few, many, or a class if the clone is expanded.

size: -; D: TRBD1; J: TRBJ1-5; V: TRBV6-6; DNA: TGTGCCAGCAGTCCCAGACAGGGACCATATAGCAATCAGCCCCAGCATTTT; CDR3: CASSPRQGPYSNQPQHF
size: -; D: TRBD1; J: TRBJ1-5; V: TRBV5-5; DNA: TGTGCCAGCAGCCCGGTTCTGGGGACAGGTAATCATCAGCCCCAGCATTTT; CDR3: CASSPVLGTGNHQPQHF
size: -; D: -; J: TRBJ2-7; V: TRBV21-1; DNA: TGTGCCAGCAGCGACCGACTAATTTACAGTGGTTCCTGCTACGAGCAGTACTTC; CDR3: CASSDRLIYSGSCYEQYF
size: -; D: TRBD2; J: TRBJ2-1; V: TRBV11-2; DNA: TGTGCCAGCAGCTACCCCGGACTAGCGGGCGTCTACAATGAGCAGTTCTTC; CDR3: CASSYPGLAGVYNEQFF
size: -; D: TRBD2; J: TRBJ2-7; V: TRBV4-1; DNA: TGCGCCAGCAGCCAAGCACTAGCTAGCGGCCCCTACGAGCAGTACTTC; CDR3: CASSQALASGPYEQYF
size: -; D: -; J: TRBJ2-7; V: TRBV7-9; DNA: TGTGCCAGCAGCCCAAAAGCTTATGAGGGGGTGGGATACGAGCAGTACTTC; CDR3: CASSPKAYEGVGYEQYF
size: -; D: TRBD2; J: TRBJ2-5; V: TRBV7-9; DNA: TGTGCCAGCAGCTTCACTAGCGGGGGTCCTGAGACCCAGTACTTC; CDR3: CASSFTSGGPETQYF
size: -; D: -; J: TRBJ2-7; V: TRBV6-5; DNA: TGTGCCAGCAGTTACTCGAGATTTGGGCAAGCCTACGAGCAGTACTTC; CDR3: CASSYSRFGQAYEQYF
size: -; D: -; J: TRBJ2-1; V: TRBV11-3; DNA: TGTGCCAGCAGCCGAACAGGGAAAAATGAGCAGTTCTTC; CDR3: CASSRTGKNEQFF
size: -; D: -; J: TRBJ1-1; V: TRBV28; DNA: TGTGCCAGCAGTTCACCGGGGTTTGTGTCGGGCACTGAAGCTTTCTTT; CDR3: CASSSPGFVSGTEAFF
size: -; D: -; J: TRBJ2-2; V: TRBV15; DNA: TGTGCCACCAGGCAGGGGAACACCGGGGAGCTGTTTTTT; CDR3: CATRQGNTGELFF
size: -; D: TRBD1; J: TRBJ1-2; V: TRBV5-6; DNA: TGTGCCAGCAGCTTGGGCTTCCGGGACAGCACTAACTATGGCTACACCTTC; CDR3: CASSLGFRDSTNYGYTF
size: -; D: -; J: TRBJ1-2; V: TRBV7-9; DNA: TGTGCCAGCAGCCCACAGGGTCGTGGCTACACCTTC; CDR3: CASSPQGRGYTF
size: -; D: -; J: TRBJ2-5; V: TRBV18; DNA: TGTGCCAGCTCACCACGGGGCTTCCAAGAGACCCAGTACTTC; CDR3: CASSPRGFQETQYF
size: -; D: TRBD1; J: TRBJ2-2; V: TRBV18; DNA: TGTGCCAGCTCACCGGAGGACAGGTGGGGCACCGGGGAGCTGTTTTTT; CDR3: CASSPEDRWGTGELFF
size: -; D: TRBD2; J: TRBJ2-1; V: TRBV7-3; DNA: TGTGCCAGCAGCCCCCAACGGGGGACTAGCGGATACAATGAGCAGTTCTTC; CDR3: CASSPQRGTSGYNEQFF
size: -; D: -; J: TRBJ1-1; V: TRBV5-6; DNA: TGTGCCAGCAGTGCAGGGATCACTGAAGCTTTCTTT; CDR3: CASSAGITEAFF
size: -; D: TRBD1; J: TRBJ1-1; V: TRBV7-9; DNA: TGTGCCAGCAGTTCACAGGGGGGACGCACTGAAGCTTTCTTT; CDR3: CASSSQGGRTEAFF
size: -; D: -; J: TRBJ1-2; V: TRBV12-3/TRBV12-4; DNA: TGTGCCAGCAGACCGGACACCTTGGAAGGCTACACCTTC; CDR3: CASRPDTLEGYTF
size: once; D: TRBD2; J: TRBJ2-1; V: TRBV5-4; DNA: TGTGCCAGCAGCCCCGGGACTAGCGGGGGGACCTCATACAATGAGCAGTTCTTC; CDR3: CASSPGTSGGTSYNEQFF
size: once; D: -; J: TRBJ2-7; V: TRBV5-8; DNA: TGTGCCAGCAGCTTAACTCCTTCCTACGAGCAGTACTTC; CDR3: CASSLTPSYEQYF
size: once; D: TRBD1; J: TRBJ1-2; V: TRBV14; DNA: TGTGCCAGCAGCCAAGACGTGTTCGCGACAGGGGGCTACGATGGCTACACCTTC; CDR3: CASSQDVFATGGYDGYTF
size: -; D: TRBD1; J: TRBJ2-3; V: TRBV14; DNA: TGTGCCAGCAGCCACCTCAATGACAGGGGCACAGATACGCAGTATTTT; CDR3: CASSHLNDRGTDTQYF
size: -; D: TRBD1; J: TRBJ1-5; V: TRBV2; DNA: TGTGCCAGCAGCCTCGACAGGGGAAATCAGCCCCAGCATTTT; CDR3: CASSLDRGNQPQHF
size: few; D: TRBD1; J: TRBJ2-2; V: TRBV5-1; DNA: TGCGCCAGCAGCTTGAACCACAGGGGGGCTAACACCGGGGAGCTGTTTTTT; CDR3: CASSLNHRGANTGELFF
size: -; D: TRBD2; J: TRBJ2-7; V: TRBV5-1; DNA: TGCGCCCCCCGGCGGGGGGGGGAGAACGAGCAGTACTTC; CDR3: CAPRRGGENEQYF
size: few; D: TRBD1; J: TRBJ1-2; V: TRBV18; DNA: TGTGCCAGCTCAGAATCGCAGGGGGCCAAAGTGGATGGCTACACCTTC; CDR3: CASSESQGAKVDGYTF
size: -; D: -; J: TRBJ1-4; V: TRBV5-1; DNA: TGCGCCAGCAGCCTAAGACAGTCTAATGAAAAACTGTTTTTT; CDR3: CASSLRQSNEKLFF
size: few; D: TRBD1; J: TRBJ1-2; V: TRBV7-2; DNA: TGTGCCAGCAGCTTAGCCACAGGGGCGGGTGGCTACACCTTC; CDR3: CASSLATGAGGYTF
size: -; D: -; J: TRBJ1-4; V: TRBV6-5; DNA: TGTGCCAGCAGTCCCGGGGCAACTAATGAAAAACTGTTTTTT; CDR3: CASSPGATNEKLFF
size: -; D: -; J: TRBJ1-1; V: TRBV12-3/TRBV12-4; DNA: TGTGCCAGCAGTTTAGCAGCCGGTTCGCACGCTTTCTTT; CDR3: CASSLAAGSHAFF
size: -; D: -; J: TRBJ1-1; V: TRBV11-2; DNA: TGTGCCAGCACCTTGAGGAACACTGAAGCTTTCTTT; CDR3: CASTLRNTEAFF
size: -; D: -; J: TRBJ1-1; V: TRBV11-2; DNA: TGTGCCAGCAGCTACCGGGGTGCTAGGAACACTGAAGCTTTCTTT; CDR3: CASSYRGARNTEAFF
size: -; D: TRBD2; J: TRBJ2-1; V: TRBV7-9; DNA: TGTGCCAGCAGCCCCGTGGGGACTAGCGGGAGTAATGAGCAGTTCTTC; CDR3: CASSPVGTSGSNEQFF
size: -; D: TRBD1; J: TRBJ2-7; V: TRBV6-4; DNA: TGTGCCAGCACTTCCCGGGACAGTCCGAATCCCTACGAGCAGTACTTC; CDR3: CASTSRDSPNPYEQYF
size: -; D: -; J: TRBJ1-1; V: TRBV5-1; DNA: TGCGCCAGCAGAGGGGGTTTGGAGGCAGCAGCTTTCTTT; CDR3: CASRGGLEAAAFF
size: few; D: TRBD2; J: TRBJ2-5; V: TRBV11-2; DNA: TGTGCCAGCAGCTTCGCGGGGGGGGTTACGGAGACCCAGTACTTC; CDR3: CASSFAGGVTETQYF
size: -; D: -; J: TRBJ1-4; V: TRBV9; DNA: TGTGCCAGCAGCGGGAACAGGGACGGAAATGAAAAACTGTTTTTT; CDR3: CASSGNRDGNEKLFF
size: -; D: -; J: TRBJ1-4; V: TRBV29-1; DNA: TGCAGCGTGCTGGTTCGATGGCCCCCTCCATCTGCAACTAATGAAAAACTGTTTTTT; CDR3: CSVLVRWPPPSATNEKLFF
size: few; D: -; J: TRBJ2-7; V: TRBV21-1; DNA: TGTGCCAGCAGCAAAGAACTGGAGGGGATTCGGATAGGCGAGCAGTACTTC; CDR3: CASSKELEGIRIGEQYF
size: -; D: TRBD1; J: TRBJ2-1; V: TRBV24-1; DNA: TGTGCCACCAGTGATGCGGACAGGGGGATTGTCAATGAGCAGTTCTTC; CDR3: CATSDADRGIVNEQFF
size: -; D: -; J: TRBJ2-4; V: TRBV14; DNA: TGTGCCAGCAGCCTCGCCGCAGGAGGAAACATTCAGTACTTC; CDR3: CASSLAAGGNIQYF
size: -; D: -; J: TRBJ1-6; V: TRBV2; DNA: TGTGCCAGCAGTGGGGAGCCGAATTCACCCCTCCACTTT; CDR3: CASSGEPNSPLHF
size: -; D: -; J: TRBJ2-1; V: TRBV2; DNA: TGTGCCAGCAGTGGACGGAGCTCCTACAATGAGCAGTTCTTC; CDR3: CASSGRSSYNEQFF
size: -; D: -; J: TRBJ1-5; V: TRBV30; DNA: TGTGCCTGGTCCGGTTATAGCAATCAGCCCCAGCATTTT; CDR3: CAWSGYSNQPQHF
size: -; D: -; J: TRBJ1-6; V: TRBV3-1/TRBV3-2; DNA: TGTGCCAGCAGCCAACGGGGGGGCTGGGGTAATTCACCCCTCCACTTT; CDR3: CASSQRGGWGNSPLHF
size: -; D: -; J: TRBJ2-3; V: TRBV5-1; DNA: TGCGCCACTACGTTACGGGGAGGCACAGATACGCAGTATTTT; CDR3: CATTLRGGTDTQYF
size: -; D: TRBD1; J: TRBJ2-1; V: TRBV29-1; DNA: TGCAGCGTTCCTTTGGACAGGGCAGGGGGTTACAATGAGCAGTTCTTC; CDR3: CSVPLDRAGGYNEQFF
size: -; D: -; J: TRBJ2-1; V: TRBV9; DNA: TGTGCCAGCAGCGTAGCATCGAGCGTTCAGTTCTTC; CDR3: CASSVASSVQFF
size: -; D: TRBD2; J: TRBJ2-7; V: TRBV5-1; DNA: TGCGCCAGCAGCTTTGCCCCGGGACTAGGGTACGAGCAGTACTTC; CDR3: CASSFAPGLGYEQYF
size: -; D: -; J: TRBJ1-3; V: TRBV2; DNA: TGTGCCAGCAACCTCAGGGTCGGAAACACCATATATTTT; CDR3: CASNLRVGNTIYF
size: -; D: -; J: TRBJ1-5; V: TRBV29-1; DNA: TGCAGCGTACAAACAGGGAACAATCAGCCCCAGCATTTT; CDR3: CSVQTGNNQPQHF
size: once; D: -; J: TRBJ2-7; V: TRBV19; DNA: TGTGCCAGTAGGACGTGGTCACAGGGAGGGTACGAGCAGTACTTC; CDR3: CASRTWSQGGYEQYF
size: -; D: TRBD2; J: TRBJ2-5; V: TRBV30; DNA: TGTGCCTGGACGGGGGGGGGAGAGACCCAGTACTTC; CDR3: CAWTGGGETQYF